This T cell receptor beta chain was sequenced in a study of blood T cell repertoires in COVID-19. In the study overall: Some COVID-19 samples were acute and others convalescent; all came from the United States, Italy and Spain. The analysed material was cDNA or gDNA that came from T cells, B-cell-depleted T cells, or PBMCs.

The CDR3 sequence is 15 residues long. V dropped 3 bases and J dropped 3 bases, with 14 bases sitting between them. CDR1 is MNHEY and CDR2 is SVGAGI in the germline V gene. The repertoire was sequenced with immunoSEQ multiplex PCR; TCRdb's copy has only in-frame clones and lacks some. In the table there are some 300,000 clones, around 88% of which are singletons. The source material was peripheral blood. The chain joins TRBV6-5 to TRBJ1-1, with D possibly being TRBD1 (6 bases). This clonotype was sampled from a woman aged 25 to 39 who had recovered from COVID-19. The CDR3 sequence is CASSYFGGADTEAFF. CDR3 in DNA: TGTGCCAGCAGTTATTTCGGGGGGGCGGACACTGAAGCTTTCTTT.